A single sample is the source of the 13 T cell receptor beta chains below, sequenced in a study of blood T cell repertoires in COVID-19. Clones were read by immunoSEQ multiplex PCR, and TCRdb kept only the in-frame ones, dropping some. Here the sample spans about 260,000 clones, approximately 86% being singletons. Sequenced sample: peripheral blood. The receptors stem from a man aged 30-40 years with active or convalescent COVID-19.

The chain is built from TRBV4-3 and TRBJ2-1; 10 bases map to TRBD2. The length of the CDR3 is 16 residues. Germline-derived CDR1 and CDR2 are LGHNA and YSLEER. Losses at the gene ends were 2 bases for V and 5 bases for J; bases not matched to a gene: 6. Written as DNA, the CDR3 is TGCGCCAGCAGCCAATGGACTAGCGGAGCCGACAATGAGCAGTTCTTC. Translating it yields CASSQWTSGADNEQFF.

This sequence joins TRBV6-6 and TRBJ1-5; the D gene is possibly TRBD1 (6 bases). The V gene lost 7 bases and the J gene lost 6 bases, with 19 bases spanning the gap. CDR1 and CDR2 from the germline V gene are MNHNY and SVGAGI (reference sequence). The CDR3 has 15 residues. The CDR3 region is CASTYPTGTGQPQHF. The CDR3, as DNA: TGTGCCAGCACCTATCCTACAGGGACGGGTCAGCCCCAGCATTTT.

This chain links TRBV27 with TRBJ2-2; 9 bases are shared with TRBD2. Germline V lookup: CDR1 MNHEY, CDR2 SMNVEV (reference sequence). V dropped 7 bases and J dropped 4; count of bases not matched to a gene: 10. This CDR3 region has 16 residues. CDR3 in DNA: TGTGCCAGCATTCCGGGGGGACTAGCTCGCACCGGGGAGCTGTTTTTT. It is translated as CASIPGGLARTGELFF.

V and J are TRBV14 and TRBJ2-7; possibly TRBD2 for D (7 bases). CDR3 length equals 15 residues. V shed 1 base and J shed 3 bases, with 13 bases lying between them. Germline CDR1 and CDR2: SGHDN and FVKESK. The CDR3: CASSQVGGPRYEQYF. The CDR3, as DNA: TGTGCCAGCAGCCAAGTCGGGGGGCCCCGCTACGAGCAGTACTTC.

The genes are TRBV27 and TRBJ1-1; no firm D call. Germline V gives CDR1 MNHEY, CDR2 SMNVEV (reference sequence). The CDR3 covers 12 residues. V was shortened by 7 bases and J by 8 bases, with 14 bases between the two germline ends. CDR3 bases: TGTGCCAGCACCAACTCGGGGAGAGAAGCTTTCTTT. It codes for CASTNSGREAFF.

The chain couples TRBV4-1 to TRBJ1-4, with no clear D. Germline assignment: CDR1 MGHRA and CDR2 YSYEKL. The CDR3 length is 17 residues. Trimming removed 1 base at V and 7 bases at J, with 19 bases between. CDR3 bases: TGCGCCAGCAGCCAAGGATTTAAGGAGTTCACCTTTGAAAAACTGTTTTTT. Encoded protein: CASSQGFKEFTFEKLFF.

This clone has a single count. The V call is TRBV11-2, the J call TRBJ1-1; 9 nucleotides line up with TRBD1. The junction had 11 bases not matched to a gene; V was cut back by 6 bases and J by 3 bases. The germline V gene has CDR1 SGHAT and CDR2 FQNNGV. This CDR3 is 16 amino acids long. Here the CDR3 DNA reads TGTGCCAGCAGTCCCACAGGGGGCTGGTTGGACACTGAAGCTTTCTTT. As protein: CASSPTGGWLDTEAFF.

This chain links TRBV5-6 with TRBJ2-7; maybe TRBD2 (5 bases). There are 14 residues in the CDR3. CDR1 is SGHDT, CDR2 YYEEEE, per germline. The germline V and J ends were trimmed by 3 bases and 0 bases, with 10 bases remaining between them. CDR3 nucleotides: TGTGCCAGCAGCTCCGGGATGAGCTCCTACGAGCAGTACTTC. Residues: CASSSGMSSYEQYF.

This clone has more than one count but fewer than ten. The chain recombines TRBV6-6 with TRBJ2-2; D not certain. The length of the CDR3 is 14 residues. Germline lookup yields CDR1 MNHNY and CDR2 SVGAGI (reference sequence). With 6 bases removed from V and 3 bases from J, the gap between germline ends came to 11 bases. CDR3 bases: TGTGCCAGCAGCCCCTTGTCGGACACCGGGGAGCTGTTTTTT. Its protein is CASSPLSDTGELFF.

V is TRBV7-2 and J is TRBJ2-7; no reliable D call. CDR1 is SGHTA and CDR2 is FQGNSA in the germline V gene. V was clipped by 1 base and J by 2 bases, with 12 bases between them. This CDR3 is 15 amino acids long. The CDR3 protein is CASSLDRRSTYEQYF. In nucleotides, the CDR3 is TGTGCCAGCAGCTTAGACAGACGCAGCACCTACGAGCAGTACTTC.

A few counts support this clone. This rearrangement joins TRBV7-9 to TRBJ2-7, with 9 nucleotides matching TRBD2. Trimming took 4 bases from V and 2 from J; bases not matched to a gene: 9. Germline V gives CDR1 SEHNR, CDR2 FQNEAQ (reference sequence). The CDR3 has 16 amino acids. The CDR3 DNA is TGTGCCAGCAGCTCCCCAAGGACTAGCGAAGCCTACGAGCAGTACTTC. It encodes CASSSPRTSEAYEQYF.

This clone was detected only once. The chain combines TRBV19 with TRBJ1-4; D uncertain. Germline CDR1 LNHDA, CDR2 SQIVND (reference sequence). The CDR3 has 14 residues. Between the trimmed V and J ends, which lost 2 bases and 4 bases, there was a span of 8 bases. For the CDR3, the DNA is TGTGCCAGTAGTATATCACAGAATAATGAAAAACTGTTTTTT. Encoded protein: CASSISQNNEKLFF.

This sequence joins TRBV19 and TRBJ2-7, with 9 bases that match TRBD1. This CDR3 is 14 amino acids long. Losses at the gene ends were 7 bases for V and 1 base for J; bases not matched to a gene: 5. CDR1 is LNHDA, CDR2 SQIVND, per germline (reference sequence). As DNA, the CDR3 is TGTGCCAGTAACCCGGGACAGGGATCCTACGAGCAGTACTTC. Amino acids: CASNPGQGSYEQYF. The whole variable domain, filled in from reference TRBV19 and TRBJ2-7, reads DGGITQSPKYLFRKEGQNVTLSCEQNLNHDAMYWYRQDPGQGLRLIYYSQIVNDFQKGDIAEGYSVSREKKESFPLTVTSAQKNPTAFYLCASNPGQGSYEQYFGPGTRLTVT.